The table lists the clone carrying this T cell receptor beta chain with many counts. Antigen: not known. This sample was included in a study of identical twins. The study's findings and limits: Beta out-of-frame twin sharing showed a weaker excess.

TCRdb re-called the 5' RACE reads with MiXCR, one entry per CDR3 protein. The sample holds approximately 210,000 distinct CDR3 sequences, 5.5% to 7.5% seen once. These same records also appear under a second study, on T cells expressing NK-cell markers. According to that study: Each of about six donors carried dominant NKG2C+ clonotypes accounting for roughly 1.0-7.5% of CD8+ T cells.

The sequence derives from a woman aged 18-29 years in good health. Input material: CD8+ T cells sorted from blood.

The CDR3 sequence is CASSGGSYNEQFF. The CDR3 region has the DNA TGTGCCAGCAGCGGAGGATCCTACAATGAGCAGTTCTTC. The chain employs TRBV9 and TRBJ2-1; D ambiguous. The germline gives CDR1 SGDLS, CDR2 YYNGEE. The CDR3 is 13 residues long. Trimming cost V 3 bases and J 1 base, with 5 bases left between them.